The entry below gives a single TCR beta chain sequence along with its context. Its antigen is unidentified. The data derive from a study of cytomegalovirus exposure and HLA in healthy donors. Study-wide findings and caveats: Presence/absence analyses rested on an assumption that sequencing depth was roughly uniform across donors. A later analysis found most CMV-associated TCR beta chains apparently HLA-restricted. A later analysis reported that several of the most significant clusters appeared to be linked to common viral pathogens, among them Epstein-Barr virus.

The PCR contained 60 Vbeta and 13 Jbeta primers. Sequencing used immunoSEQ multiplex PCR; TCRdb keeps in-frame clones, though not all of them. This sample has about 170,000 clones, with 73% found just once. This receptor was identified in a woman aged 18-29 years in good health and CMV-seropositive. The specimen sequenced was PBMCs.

The CDR3 is CASSLNFKSNTEAFF. For the CDR3, the DNA is TGTGCCAGCAGCTTAAATTTTAAATCGAACACTGAAGCTTTCTTT. J is TRBJ1-1 and V is TRBV7-3; the D is unclear. Germline V gene sequence: CDR1 SGHTA, CDR2 FQGTGA. The V gene lost 1 base and the J gene lost 1 base, with 10 bases spanning the gap. There are 15 residues in the CDR3. The variable domain in full, with the rest retrieved from reference TRBV7-3 and TRBJ1-1, is GAGVSQTPSNKVTEKGKYVELRCDPISGHTALYWYRQSLGQGPEFLIYFQGTGAADDSGLPNDRFFAVRPEGSVSTLKIQRTERGDSAVYLCASSLNFKSNTEAFFGQGTRLTVV.